The clone carrying this TCR beta chain was seen only a few times. Graves' hyperthyroidism qualified as stable when ophthalmopathy did not progress within 18 months. Those with hyperthyroidism were 18 to 65 years old, newly diagnosed, and ill for under 2 months. Amplified TCR beta CDR3 regions came from RNA transcripts. Using the HTBI primer set, a first-round RT-PCR was run on the TCR CDR3. MiXCR, run by TCRdb on the multiplex PCR reads, gives a single entry per CDR3 protein. The table lists a few hundred thousand distinct CDR3 sequences, approximately 44% of them singletons. The sample originates from a study of T cells in Graves' hyperthyroidism and ophthalmopathy. V shed 6 bases and J 6 bases; nucleotides not matched to a gene: 7. The length of the CDR3 is 15 residues. Per germline, CDR1 DFQATT and CDR2 SNEGSKA (reference sequence).

What was sequenced was peripheral blood or thyroid tissue (not recorded which). This sequence originates from a woman aged 18-35 years with Graves' hyperthyroidism. The chain carries TRBV20-1 and TRBJ1-6, with TRBD1 matching 11 bases. CDR3 sequence: CSARTGGLGNSPLHF. DNA of the CDR3: TGCAGTGCGCGGACAGGGGGCCTTGGTAATTCACCCCTCCACTTT.